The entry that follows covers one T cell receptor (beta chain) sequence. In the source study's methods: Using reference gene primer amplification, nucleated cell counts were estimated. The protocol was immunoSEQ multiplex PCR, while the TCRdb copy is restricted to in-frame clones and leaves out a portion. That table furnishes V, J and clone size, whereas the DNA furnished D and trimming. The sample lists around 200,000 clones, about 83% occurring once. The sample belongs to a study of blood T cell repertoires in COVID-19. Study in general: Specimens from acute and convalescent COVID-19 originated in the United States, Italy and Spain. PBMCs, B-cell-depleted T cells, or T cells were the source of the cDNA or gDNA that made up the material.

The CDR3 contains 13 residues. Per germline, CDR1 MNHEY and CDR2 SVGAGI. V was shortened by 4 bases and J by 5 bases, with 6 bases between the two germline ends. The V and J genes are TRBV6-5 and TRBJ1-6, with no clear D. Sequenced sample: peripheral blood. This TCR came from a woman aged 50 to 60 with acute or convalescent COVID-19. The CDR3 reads CASSSRDNSPLHF. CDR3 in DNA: TGTGCCAGCAGTTCGAGGGATAATTCACCCCTCCACTTT.